This TCR beta chain comes out of a study of blood T cell repertoires in COVID-19 (dated by TCRdb to 2020 to 2022). Describing the broader study: Collaborator samples came from the United States, Italy and Spain and covered acute and convalescent phases of COVID-19. Nearly every sample came with metadata listing a de-identified subject ID, COVID-19 status, age in years and sex. The dataset comprised deeply sampled blood TCRbeta repertoires from subjects exposed to, actively infected with, or recovered from COVID-19. A freely available public database, intended as a resource for researchers studying the immune response to SARS-CoV-2, is where the repertoires were released. HLA class I and class II types, where available, came from metadata supplied by the sample provider rather than from assay-based typing. The material from the prospective study consisted of cDNA or gDNA derived from T cells, B-cell-depleted T cells, or PBMCs. Samples were obtained from the ongoing ImmuneRACE study (first 160 participants) and from some 1,200 subjects provided by 6 global collaborators. The research as a whole found: The amount of clinical and demographic metadata varied by source and participant and was provided uncurated.

CDR1 and CDR2 were assigned from the germline V gene as SGHAT and FQNNGV. Counted from cysteine to phenylalanine, this CDR3 has 19 amino acids. Just CDR3 DNA is preserved here, 57 bases in frame from base 1. From V the trimming removes 5 bases and from J it removes 2 bases, while the gene matches leave 14 bases of the junction unaccounted for. In the case of this clone: Its antigen is still unknown. No per-base quality is available; no much larger clone lies one base away.

Collaborating institutions collected whole blood in K2EDTA tubes following their own protocols. For TCRbeta analysis, collaborators shipped samples as frozen whole blood, isolated PBMCs, or DNA extracted from either of those sample types. The immunoSEQ Assay, a bias-controlled multiplex PCR, was used to amplify TCRbeta CDR3 regions from genomic DNA. The paper's processing steps were these. The number of nucleated cells in each sample was estimated from the amplification of reference gene primers within the assay. To quantify the absolute abundance of each unique TCRbeta CDR3 rearrangement, sequence reads were collapsed and filtered. Productive Simpson clonality was computed per sample as the square root of Simpson's diversity index over productive rearrangements. TCRdb carries this immuneACCESS record with in-frame sequences only. Its versions omit some clonotypes, under half of them owing to an unresolved V gene in the studies checked, with the rest unexplained. That table supplies the V and J calls and clone size; D and trimming were determined from the DNA. Counted in this sample were 150,000 to 200,000 clones; about three quarters of them appeared once. The ten largest clones add up to approximately 3% of the sample.

The chain was built from TRBV11-2 and TRBJ2-7; 14 bases in the middle match TRBD2. Sequenced sample: peripheral blood. This sequence originates from a man aged 70 or older with acute or convalescent COVID-19. The CDR3 in this case is CASSPAGTSGGILPYEQYF. Read as DNA, the sequence is TGTGCCAGCAGCCCAGCCGGGACTAGCGGGGGCATCCTACCCTACGAGCAGTACTTC.